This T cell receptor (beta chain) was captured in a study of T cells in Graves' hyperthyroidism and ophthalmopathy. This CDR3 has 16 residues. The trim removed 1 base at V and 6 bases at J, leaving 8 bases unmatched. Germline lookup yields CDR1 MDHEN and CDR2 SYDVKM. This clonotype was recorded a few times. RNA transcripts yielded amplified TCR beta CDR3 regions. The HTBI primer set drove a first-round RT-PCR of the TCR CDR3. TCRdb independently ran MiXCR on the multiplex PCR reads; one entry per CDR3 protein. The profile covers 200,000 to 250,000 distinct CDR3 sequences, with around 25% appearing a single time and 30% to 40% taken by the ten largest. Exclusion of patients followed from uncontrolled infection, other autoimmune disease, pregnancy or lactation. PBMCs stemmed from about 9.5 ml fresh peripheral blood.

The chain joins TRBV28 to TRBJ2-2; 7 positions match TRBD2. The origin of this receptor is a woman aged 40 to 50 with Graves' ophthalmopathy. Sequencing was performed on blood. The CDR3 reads CASSLFGGRSPGELFF. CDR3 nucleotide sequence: TGTGCCAGCAGTTTATTCGGGGGGAGGAGTCCCGGGGAGCTGTTTTTT.